This TCR beta chain is from a study of T cell responses to AZD1222 COVID-19 vaccine. Points from the study as a whole: Recipients of AZD1222 seropositive at baseline numbered only 5 to 7. Females outnumbered males among donors, who were mostly white British; clonal diversity was possibly underestimated. Nearly half of spike-specific TCRs reportedly target variant regions that are unmutated in the B.1.351 and B.1.1.7 variants. Every sample of the repertoires postdated the peak T cell response.

Produced via immunoSEQ multiplex PCR; TCRdb's table is partial and in-frame only. The sample shows 250,000 or so clones, approximately 93% of them seen only once. In germline, CDR1 is SGHTA, CDR2 FQGNSA. This CDR3 is built from 13 residues. V shed 5 bases and J shed 1 base, with 7 bases lying between them. Of note for this clone: The antigen remains undetermined.

The chain employs TRBV7-2 and TRBJ2-3, with D maybe TRBD1 (5 bases). Sequencing used peripheral blood, obtained on day 0 of AZD1222 vaccination. The sequence was obtained from an adult in good health. In DNA form, the CDR3 reads TGTGCCAGCAGCCAAGGGGGCACAGATACGCAGTATTTT. This sequence encodes CASSQGGTDTQYF.